These T cell receptor beta chains were read from a single sample in a study of blood T cell repertoires in COVID-19. Libraries were prepared by immunoSEQ multiplex PCR; TCRdb keeps only in-frame clonotypes and omits some of them. The sample lists roughly 200,000 clones, roughly 83% occurring once. The sample taken for sequencing was PBMCs or T cells enriched from blood (not recorded which). Receptors were obtained from a man in his forties with acute COVID-19. Each CDR3 is given with its conserved first and last residue. A D gene is named only where the DNA matches it firmly. Clone size is shown for a subset of rows, as once, few, many or a class of expanded clone.

d_gene: -; v_gene: TRBV14; abundance: -; j_gene: TRBJ2-2; CDR3nt: TGTGCCAGCAGCTCAGTCGTAGGGGTTCGGACCGGGGAGCTGTTTTTT; CDR3aa: CASSSVVGVRTGELFF
d_gene: TRBD2; v_gene: TRBV5-4; abundance: -; j_gene: TRBJ2-1; CDR3nt: TGTGCCAGCAGCTTAGAGGCTAGCGGCTACAATGAGCAGTTCTTC; CDR3aa: CASSLEASGYNEQFF
d_gene: -; v_gene: TRBV20-1; abundance: few; j_gene: TRBJ1-1; CDR3nt: TGCAGTGCTAGTGAGGCAGGGGCTCGGAACACTGAAGCTTTCTTT; CDR3aa: CSASEAGARNTEAFF
d_gene: TRBD2; v_gene: TRBV5-1; abundance: -; j_gene: TRBJ2-3; CDR3nt: TGCGCCAGCAGTTCAGGGACTAGCGAAGCAGATACGCAGTATTTT; CDR3aa: CASSSGTSEADTQYF
d_gene: TRBD1; v_gene: TRBV5-1; abundance: -; j_gene: TRBJ1-5; CDR3nt: TGCGCCAGCAGCCTATACGGGACAGGAGGTAATCAGCCCCAGCATTTT; CDR3aa: CASSLYGTGGNQPQHF
d_gene: TRBD2; v_gene: TRBV18; abundance: once; j_gene: TRBJ2-5; CDR3nt: TGTGCCAGCTCACTCGGGACTAGCGCCGAAGAGACCCAGTACTTC; CDR3aa: CASSLGTSAEETQYF
d_gene: TRBD1; v_gene: TRBV6-5; abundance: once; j_gene: TRBJ1-1; CDR3nt: TGTGCCAGCAGGGGACAGAGCACTGAAGCTTTCTTT; CDR3aa: CASRGQSTEAFF
d_gene: -; v_gene: TRBV12-3/TRBV12-4; abundance: -; j_gene: TRBJ1-4; CDR3nt: TGTGCCAGCAGTTACAGAGAAAAACTGTTTTTT; CDR3aa: CASSYREKLFF
d_gene: -; v_gene: TRBV7-9; abundance: -; j_gene: TRBJ2-3; CDR3nt: TGTGCCAGCAGCAATGAGAAAAGCAGCACAGATACGCAGTATTTT; CDR3aa: CASSNEKSSTDTQYF
d_gene: -; v_gene: TRBV11-2; abundance: -; j_gene: TRBJ2-7; CDR3nt: TGTGCCAGCAGCTCCCACCAAACAGGGTTCGGCTACGAGCAGTACTTC; CDR3aa: CASSSHQTGFGYEQYF
d_gene: -; v_gene: TRBV5-1; abundance: few; j_gene: TRBJ2-7; CDR3nt: TGCGCCAGCAGCTTGTCAGCGGATTACGAGCAGTACTTC; CDR3aa: CASSLSADYEQYF
d_gene: -; v_gene: TRBV5-4; abundance: few; j_gene: TRBJ2-5; CDR3nt: TGTGCCAGCAGCCCAGATATGGGGCCCCAAGAGACCCAGTACTTC; CDR3aa: CASSPDMGPQETQYF
d_gene: TRBD1; v_gene: TRBV6-5; abundance: -; j_gene: TRBJ2-1; CDR3nt: TGTGCCAGCAGTCACCGGGACAGGGGGAGCTATGAGCAGTTCTTC; CDR3aa: CASSHRDRGSYEQFF
d_gene: -; v_gene: TRBV11-2; abundance: once; j_gene: TRBJ2-3; CDR3nt: TGTGCCAGCAGCCCCCGTCCCTCGACAGATATCACAGATACGCAGTATTTT; CDR3aa: CASSPRPSTDITDTQYF
d_gene: TRBD2; v_gene: TRBV28; abundance: -; j_gene: TRBJ2-2; CDR3nt: TGTGCCAGCAACCTAGCGGGAGGGCCAGGAACCGGGGAGCTGTTTTTT; CDR3aa: CASNLAGGPGTGELFF
d_gene: -; v_gene: TRBV7-2; abundance: -; j_gene: TRBJ2-3; CDR3nt: TGTGCCAGCAGTCCGGGGGGCACAGATACGCAGTATTTT; CDR3aa: CASSPGGTDTQYF